This T cell receptor (beta chain) appears in the sequencing data of a study of T cell changes during pregnancy in multiple sclerosis. CDR3 length: 15 residues. V was clipped by 6 bases and J by 3 bases; unmatched bases: 4. Per the germline V gene, CDR1 is SGHAT and CDR2 is FQDESV (reference sequence). The assay was immunoSEQ multiplex PCR, and TCRdb's table has in-frame clones only and misses some. The sample has around 24,000 clones, more than 75% seen once; the top ten hold roughly 1%. This clone was picked up one time. This receptor was obtained from a female donor in good health, enrolled as a control in a pregnancy study. The starting material was CD4+ T cells from peripheral blood mononuclear cells, obtained in the second trimester of pregnancy. The J gene is TRBJ2-2, the V gene TRBV11-1, with TRBD1 matching 10 bases. CDR3 bases: TGTGCCAGCAGTTACGGGACAGGGGACACCGGGGAGCTGTTTTTT. As protein: CASSYGTGDTGELFF.